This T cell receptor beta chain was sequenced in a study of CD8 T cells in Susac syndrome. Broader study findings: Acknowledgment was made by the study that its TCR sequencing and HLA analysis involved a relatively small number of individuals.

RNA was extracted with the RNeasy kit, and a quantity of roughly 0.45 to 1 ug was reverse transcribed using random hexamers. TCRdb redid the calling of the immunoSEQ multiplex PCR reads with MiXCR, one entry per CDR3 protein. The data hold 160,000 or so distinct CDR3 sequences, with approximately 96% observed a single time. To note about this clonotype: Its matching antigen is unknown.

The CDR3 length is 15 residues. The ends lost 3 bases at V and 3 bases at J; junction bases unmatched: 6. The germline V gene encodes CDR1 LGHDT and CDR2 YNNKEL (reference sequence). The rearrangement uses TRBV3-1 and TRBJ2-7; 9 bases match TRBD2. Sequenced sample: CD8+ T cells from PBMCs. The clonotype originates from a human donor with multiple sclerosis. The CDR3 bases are TGTGCCAGCAGCCAGAAGCGGGGGGTCCTCTACGAGCAGTACTTC. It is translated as CASSQKRGVLYEQYF.